Following are 27 T cell receptor beta chains from one sample sequenced in a study of T cells in narcolepsy. Profiling relied on immunoSEQ multiplex PCR, and the TCRdb table lists in-frame clones only, not all of them. The table shows about 10,000 clones, with around 70% occurring only once. The material sequenced was CD45RA- memory CD8+ T cells from PBMCs. The receptor set was obtained from a human donor with narcolepsy.

Only a few counts were recorded for this clone. This sequence joins TRBV5-5 and TRBJ1-1; D ambiguous. The ends were cut back, 4 bases at V and 0 bases at J, with 13 bases in the middle. The CDR3 sequence is 15 residues long. Germline V gene lookup returns CDR1 SGHKS and CDR2 YYEKEE (reference sequence). The CDR3 spells CASSLDGHLNTEAFF. CDR3 DNA sequence: TGTGCCAGCAGCCTAGATGGTCACCTGAACACTGAAGCTTTCTTT.

The chain combines TRBV11-2 with TRBJ1-1, with TRBD1 matching 7 bases. Germline values: CDR1 SGHAT, CDR2 FQNNGV. The CDR3 consists of 11 residues. V shed 5 bases, J shed 10 bases, and the junction held 4 bases outside the gene matches. The CDR3 DNA reads as TGTGCCAGCAGCGCCCGGGACAGAGCTTTCTTT. It yields the protein CASSARDRAFF.

This clone turned up a few times. V usage is TRBV19 and J usage is TRBJ2-7, with TRBD2 matching 9 bases. The germline V gene encodes CDR1 LNHDA and CDR2 SQIVND (reference sequence). The CDR3 covers 13 residues. V shed 6 bases, J shed 4 bases, and the junction held 4 bases outside the gene matches. The DNA of the CDR3 is TGTGCCAGTAGCCAGACTAGCGGTTACGAGCAGTACTTC. It translates to CASSQTSGYEQYF.

The V and J genes are TRBV29-1 and TRBJ1-2, with 7 bases identical to TRBD1. The junction had 7 bases not matched to a gene; V was cut back by 5 bases and J by 7 bases. Germline-derived CDR1 and CDR2 are SQVTM and ANQGSEA. The CDR3 contains 12 residues. CDR3 DNA sequence: TGCAGCGTTCTAGGGGGCCCGGGTGGCTACACCTTC. Amino acids: CSVLGGPGGYTF.

V usage is TRBV5-1 and J usage is TRBJ1-1; D is uncertain. The V end lost 1 base, the J end lost 2 bases, and 6 bases lay between the germline ends. The length of the CDR3 is 13 residues. Germline-derived CDR1 and CDR2 are SGHRS and YFSETQ. The CDR3 sequence: CASSLNSNTEAFF. CDR3 in DNA: TGCGCCAGCAGCTTGAACAGTAACACTGAAGCTTTCTTT.

The V call is TRBV6-1, the J call TRBJ2-5; no clear D gene. The V and J ends lost 1 base and 5 bases respectively, with 20 bases between them. CDR3 length: 17 residues. The V gene's germline CDR1 is MNHNS and CDR2 SASEGT. The CDR3 reads CASSEGSTSFYGETQYF. Here the CDR3 DNA reads TGTGCCAGCAGTGAAGGGTCTACCAGCTTCTACGGGGAGACCCAGTACTTC.

This clone has just a few counts. V usage is TRBV30 and J usage is TRBJ2-2; TRBD2 is a possible D gene (6 bases). CDR3 length equals 16 residues. V was clipped by 4 bases and J by 8 bases, with 23 bases between them. Per germline, CDR1 GTSNPN and CDR2 SVGIG (reference sequence). In DNA, the CDR3 is TGTGCCTGGACGGCCCTACTAGGGCGGGGAGCGGGGGAGCTGTTTTTT. Encoded protein: CAWTALLGRGAGELFF.

This chain links TRBV11-1 with TRBJ2-7, with 11 bases lining up with TRBD2. The germline gives CDR1 SGHAT, CDR2 FQDESV (reference sequence). The CDR3 is 16 residues long. Trimming took 5 bases from V and 3 from J; bases not matched to a gene: 9. The chain's CDR3 is CASSHSTSGSLYEQYF. In DNA form, the CDR3 reads TGTGCCAGCAGCCACTCTACTAGCGGGAGTCTCTACGAGCAGTACTTC. Variable domain in full (rest from reference TRBV11-1 and TRBJ2-7): EAEVAQSPRYKITEKSQAVAFWCDPISGHATLYWYRQILGQGPELLVQFQDESVVDDSQLPKDRFSAERLKGVDSTLKIQPAELGDSAMYLCASSHSTSGSLYEQYFGPGTRLTVT.

J is TRBJ2-7 and V is TRBV7-8; TRBD2 matches at 12 bases. Germline lookup yields CDR1 SGHVS and CDR2 FQNEAQ. The CDR3 sequence is 16 residues long. The J segment lost 0 bases and the V segment lost 5 bases, leaving 5 bases of the junction unmatched. Here the CDR3 reads CASSILTSGSSYEQYF. CDR3 nucleotides: TGTGCCAGCAGCATCTTGACTAGCGGGAGCTCCTACGAGCAGTACTTC.

This clone was counted a single time. The rearrangement uses TRBV6-4 and TRBJ2-3; either TRBD1 or TRBD2 may fit D (5 bases each). V lost 3 bases, J lost 0 bases, and 7 bases lay in between. The CDR3 has 14 residues. Germline CDR1 reads MRHNA; CDR2 reads SNTAGT. CDR3 DNA sequence: TGTGCCAGCAGTGAACGGGGCAGCACAGATACGCAGTATTTT. Its protein is CASSERGSTDTQYF.

Within the sample, this clone is medium-sized. The J gene is TRBJ2-1, the V gene TRBV6-1; D not resolved. This CDR3 comprises 13 residues. CDR1 and CDR2 (germline): MNHNS, SASEGT. V shed 2 bases and J shed 4 bases, with 6 bases lying between them. The CDR3 nucleotides read TGTGCCAGCAGTGAACTGGTATACAATGAGCAGTTCTTC. Residues: CASSELVYNEQFF.

V gene TRBV18 combines with J gene TRBJ1-2; 9 bases align to TRBD1. Germline CDR1 KGHSH, CDR2 LQKENI. The CDR3 runs to 14 residues. V was clipped by 2 bases and J by 4 bases; unmatched bases: 2. The CDR3 loop is CASSPGQGSYGYTF. DNA for the CDR3: TGTGCCAGCTCACCAGGACAGGGGAGCTATGGCTACACCTTC. The full variable domain, rest sourced from reference TRBV18 and TRBJ1-2, is NAGVMQNPRHLVRRRGQEARLRCSPMKGHSHVYWYRQLPEEGLKFMVYLQKENIIDESGMPKERFSAEFPKEGPSILRIQQVVRGDSAAYFCASSPGQGSYGYTFGSGTRLTVV.

This clone has only one observation. CDR3 loop: CASSSPGGLGDYGYTF. The CDR3 DNA follows: TGTGCCAGCAGCTCCCCGGGGGGGCTGGGAGACTATGGCTACACCTTC. The genes are TRBV7-2 and TRBJ1-2, with a possible D match to TRBD1 (6 bases). This CDR3 spans 16 amino acids. The V and J ends lost 4 bases and 3 bases respectively, with 18 bases between them. Germline CDR1 is SGHTA and CDR2 is FQGNSA.

In this sample, this clone turned up once. The V gene is TRBV7-2, the J gene TRBJ1-2, with TRBD1 identical over 8 bases. Germline V gene lookup returns CDR1 SGHTA and CDR2 FQGNSA. The CDR3 loop spans 14 amino acids. The trim removed 2 bases at V and 6 bases at J, leaving 5 bases unmatched. The CDR3 protein is CASSLPGQGHGYTF. The CDR3 bases are TGTGCCAGCAGCTTACCTGGACAGGGCCATGGCTACACCTTC.

The chain links TRBV28 to TRBJ1-1, with unresolved D. The germline V gene encodes CDR1 MDHEN and CDR2 SYDVKM. With 3 bases removed from V and 1 base from J, the gap between germline ends came to 9 bases. The CDR3 is made up of 14 amino acids. CDR3 nucleotides: TGTGCCAGCAGTTTCTACACTTCGAACACTGAAGCTTTCTTT. This encodes CASSFYTSNTEAFF.

V gene TRBV23-1 combines with J gene TRBJ1-5; TRBD1 might be the D (5 bases). TRBV23-1 is flagged as an ORF with uncertain function. The CDR3 has 16 residues. V lost 4 bases to trimming and J lost 1 base, with 14 bases between them. DNA for the CDR3: TGCGCCAGCAGTCTTTGGGGGACTCTAAGCAATCAGCCCCAGCATTTT. Translated, it gives CASSLWGTLSNQPQHF.

This clone was recorded only once. V and J are TRBV4-3 and TRBJ2-5, with 7 bases that match TRBD2. Germline V gene lookup returns CDR1 LGHNA and CDR2 YSLEER. With 4 bases clipped from V and 1 base from J, the junction kept 3 bases outside the gene matches. This CDR3 spans 14 amino acids. The DNA for the CDR3 is TGCGCCAGCAGCCGCTGGACTAGCCAAGAGACCCAGTACTTC. Protein product: CASSRWTSQETQYF.

This chain connects TRBV27 to TRBJ2-2; D may correspond to TRBD1 or TRBD2 (5 bases each). Germline-derived CDR1 and CDR2 are MNHEY and SMNVEV (reference sequence). The CDR3 length is 16 residues. V lost 2 bases and J 5 bases, leaving 15 bases between the germline ends. As DNA, the CDR3 is TGTGCCAGCAGTTTAACAAGGGGACCGGGGACCGGGGAGCTGTTTTTT. This sequence encodes CASSLTRGPGTGELFF.

This clone was recorded once. V and J are TRBV11-3 and TRBJ2-1; 11 nucleotides align to TRBD2. Germline loops: CDR1 SGHNT, CDR2 YENEEA. The CDR3 extends over 17 amino acids. Trimming at V came to 5 bases and at J to 3 bases, leaving 9 bases not matched to a gene. This CDR3 reads CASSTTSGLADYNEQFF. DNA for the CDR3: TGTGCCAGCAGCACTACCTCGGGACTAGCGGACTACAATGAGCAGTTCTTC.

J is TRBJ2-6 and V is TRBV28; D remains unclear. V lost 6 bases and J 2 bases, leaving 8 bases between the germline ends. Germline V CDR1 and CDR2: MDHEN, SYDVKM. This CDR3 has 14 residues. CDR3 loop: CASSPGAGANVLTF. The CDR3 DNA sequence: TGTGCCAGCAGCCCCGGCGCTGGGGCCAACGTCCTGACTTTC.

The V call is TRBV30, the J call TRBJ2-1; D is uncertain. The V end lost 3 bases, the J end lost 5 bases, and 5 bases lay between the germline ends. There are 11 residues in the CDR3. Germline CDR1 and CDR2: GTSNPN and SVGIG (reference sequence). The CDR3 nucleotides are TGTGCCTGGAGCCCGGACAATGAGCAGTTCTTC. Amino acids: CAWSPDNEQFF.

J is TRBJ2-7 and V is TRBV7-9, with D tentatively TRBD1 or TRBD2 (5 bases each). Germline CDR1 reads SEHNR; CDR2 reads FQNEAQ (reference sequence). This CDR3 has 14 residues. The germline V and J ends were trimmed by 6 bases and 0 bases, with 12 bases remaining between them. The CDR3 loop is CASRTGTGSYEQYF. DNA of the CDR3: TGTGCCAGCAGAACCGGGACGGGCTCCTACGAGCAGTACTTC.

A single count supports this clone. A read error may produce the germline difference seen at one junction end. V usage is TRBV27 and J usage is TRBJ1-1, with 7 bases aligning to TRBD1. The CDR3 totals 15 residues. Germline V gene data show CDR1 as MNHEY and CDR2 as SMNVEV (reference sequence). CDR3 DNA sequence: TGTGCCAGCAGTATATCGACAGGGTATCCCACTGAAGCTTTCTTT. This codes for CASSISTGYPTEAFF.

This sequence joins TRBV7-8 and TRBJ2-7, with D unresolved. The CDR3 has 15 amino acids. Germline values: CDR1 SGHVS, CDR2 FQNEAQ. V lost 0 bases and J 9 bases, leaving 18 bases between the germline ends. The CDR3 DNA sequence: TGTGCCAGCAGCTTAGCTGCCGGAACCCTCCGCGGGCAGTACTTC. Its protein is CASSLAAGTLRGQYF.

This chain links TRBV5-6 with TRBJ2-3; D is perhaps TRBD2 (6 bases). Trimming cost V 6 bases and J 3 bases, with 23 bases left between them. CDR3 size: 17 residues. Per the germline V gene, CDR1 is SGHDT and CDR2 is YYEEEE. This CDR3 reads CASILITAGWETDTQYF. The DNA of the CDR3 is TGTGCCAGCATCCTCATAACCGCGGGGTGGGAGACAGATACGCAGTATTTT.

This clone is termed medium-sized. The V call is TRBV4-1, the J call TRBJ1-2; TRBD1 might be the D (5 bases). Germline V gene sequence: CDR1 MGHRA, CDR2 YSYEKL. Trimming shortened V by 1 base and J by 6 bases, and 15 bases separated the two germline ends. The CDR3 is made up of 15 amino acids. This CDR3 reads CASSQVGGAGHGYTF. The CDR3, as DNA: TGCGCCAGCAGCCAAGTAGGAGGGGCTGGCCATGGCTACACCTTC.

The chain carries TRBV28 and TRBJ1-2; D uncertain. CDR3 size: 11 residues. Germline V lookup: CDR1 MDHEN, CDR2 SYDVKM. V dropped 3 bases and J dropped 8 bases, with 7 bases sitting between them. The DNA for the CDR3 is TGTGCCAGCAGTTTCTCGGGAGGCTACACCTTC. Its protein product is CASSFSGGYTF.